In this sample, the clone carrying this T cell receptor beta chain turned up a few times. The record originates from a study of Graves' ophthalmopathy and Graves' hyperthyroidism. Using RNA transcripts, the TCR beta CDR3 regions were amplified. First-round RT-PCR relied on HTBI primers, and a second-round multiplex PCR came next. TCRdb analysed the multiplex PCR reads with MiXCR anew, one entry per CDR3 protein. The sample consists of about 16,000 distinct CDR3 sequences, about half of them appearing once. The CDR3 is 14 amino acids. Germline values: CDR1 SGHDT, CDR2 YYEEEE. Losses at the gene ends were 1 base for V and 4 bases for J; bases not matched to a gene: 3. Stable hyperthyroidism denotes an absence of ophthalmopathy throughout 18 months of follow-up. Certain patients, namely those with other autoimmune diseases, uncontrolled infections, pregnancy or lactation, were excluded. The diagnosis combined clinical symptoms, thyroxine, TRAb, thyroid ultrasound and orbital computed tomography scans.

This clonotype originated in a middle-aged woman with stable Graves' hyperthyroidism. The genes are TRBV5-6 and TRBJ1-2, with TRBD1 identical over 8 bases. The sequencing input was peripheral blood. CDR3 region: CASSLRQGAYGYTF. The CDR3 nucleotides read TGTGCCAGCAGCTTGAGGCAGGGGGCCTATGGCTACACCTTC.